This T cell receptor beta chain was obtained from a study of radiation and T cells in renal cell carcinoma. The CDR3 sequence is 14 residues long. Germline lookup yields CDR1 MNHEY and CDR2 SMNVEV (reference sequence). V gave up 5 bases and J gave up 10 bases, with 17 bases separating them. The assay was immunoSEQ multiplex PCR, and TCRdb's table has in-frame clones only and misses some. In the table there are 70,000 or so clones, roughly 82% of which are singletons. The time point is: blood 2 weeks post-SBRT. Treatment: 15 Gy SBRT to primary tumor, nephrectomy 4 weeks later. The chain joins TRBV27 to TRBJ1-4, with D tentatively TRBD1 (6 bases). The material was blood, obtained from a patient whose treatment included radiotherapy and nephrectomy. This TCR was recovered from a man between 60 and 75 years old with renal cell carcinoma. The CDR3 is CASSLTGNRGKLFF. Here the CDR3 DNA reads TGTGCCAGCAGTCTGACAGGTAACCGAGGAAAACTGTTTTTT.